The clone carrying this TCR beta chain came up a few times. These data come from a study of T-cell reconstitution after alpha-beta-depleted transplantation in children. TCRbeta library construction was performed incorporating unique molecular identifiers. Using its own MiXCR run on the PCR reads, TCRdb lists one record per CDR3 protein. The sample has about 900,000 distinct CDR3 sequences, about 29% seen once. With 3 bases clipped from V and 3 bases from J, the junction kept 9 bases outside the gene matches. Per the germline V gene, CDR1 is SGHRS and CDR2 is YFSETQ. The CDR3 has 17 residues. The sequencing used PBMCs, mostly from graft donor cells, collected 360 days after TCRalphabeta/CD19-depleted stem cell transplant. The V gene is TRBV5-1, the J gene TRBJ1-2; 12 bases are shared with TRBD1. The origin of this receptor is a boy younger than two who had a stem cell transplant for SCID, so the T cells may come from the graft donor. In nucleotides, the CDR3 is TGCGCCAGCAGCTCTCCGGGACAGGGGGCGCGGGACTATGGCTACACCTTC. Translating it yields CASSSPGQGARDYGYTF.